Listed below are T cell receptor beta chains from one sample, sequenced in a study of OX40 agonist ivuxolimab in advanced cancers. TCRdb's copy holds only in-frame clones and misses some; the assay was immunoSEQ multiplex PCR. The table records fewer than 95,000 clones, about 93% of them present only once. The sequencing used CD4+ or CD8+ T cells sorted from blood, collected in a trial of the OX40 agonist ivuxolimab. The receptors were sampled from an adult with an advanced solid tumor such as melanoma, head and neck, liver or kidney cancer. Each CDR3 is given with its conserved first and last residue. Fields, in order: D gene, J gene, clone size, V gene, CDR3 DNA, CDR3 protein. The D gene is left open where the match is weak. Only some rows state a clone size, as once, few, many or a class for expanded clones.

NA	TRBJ2-1	NA	TRBV7-7	TGTGCTAGCAGCTTAGCGGGACAGAATGAGCAGTTCTTC	CASSLAGQNEQFF
NA	TRBJ2-1	NA	TRBV11-2	TGTGCCAGCAGCCCGAGGTGGGAGCAGTTCTTC	CASSPRWEQFF
TRBD1	TRBJ1-2	NA	TRBV28	TGTGCCAGCAGTTCAGGGGGCGCAAACTATGGCTACACCTTC	CASSSGGANYGYTF
NA	TRBJ1-1	NA	TRBV30	TGTGCCTGGAATCGGGTGGGGGAAGCTTTCTTT	CAWNRVGEAFF
TRBD2	TRBJ2-1	NA	TRBV7-9	TGTGCCAGCAGCTTCAGCGGGGGGGCGTTGAATGAGCAGTTCTTC	CASSFSGGALNEQFF
NA	TRBJ2-5	NA	TRBV11-3	TGTGCCAGCAGCTTTTTCGGCGCCCCAGGGGAGACCCAGTACTTC	CASSFFGAPGETQYF
NA	TRBJ2-5	NA	TRBV4-2	TGTGCCAGCAGCCAAGATCTGTATCGAGTCCTCCAAGAGACCCAGTACTTC	CASSQDLYRVLQETQYF
NA	TRBJ1-1	NA	TRBV19	TGTGCCAGTAGAATCCTGGACAGCACTGAAGCTTTCTTT	CASRILDSTEAFF
NA	TRBJ1-2	NA	TRBV4-1	TGCGCCAGCAGCCAAGATCAGGGCCAAGGAGGCTACACCTTC	CASSQDQGQGGYTF
TRBD1	TRBJ2-7	NA	TRBV18	TGTGCCAGCTCACCACCGGGACAGGTCTCCGAGCAGTACTTC	CASSPPGQVSEQYF
NA	TRBJ2-7	NA	TRBV15	TGTGCCACCAGCAGAGATAACGGCGGCTACGAGCAGTACTTC	CATSRDNGGYEQYF
NA	TRBJ2-7	NA	TRBV28	TGTGCCAGCAGTTCTGGCAGGGGTTACGAGCAGTACTTC	CASSSGRGYEQYF
NA	TRBJ2-1	NA	TRBV5-1	TGCGCCAGCAGCTCTTCAGTGGGCGCCTACAATGAGCAGTTCTTC	CASSSSVGAYNEQFF
NA	TRBJ2-7	NA	TRBV30	TGTGCCTGGAGTGTACAGTTGTTGGAGCAGTACTTC	CAWSVQLLEQYF
NA	TRBJ1-5	once	TRBV6-6	TGTGCCAGCAGTGGGACATTTGGGAATCAGCCCCAGCATTTT	CASSGTFGNQPQHF
NA	TRBJ2-5	NA	TRBV19	TGTGCCAGTAGTATAGATCTCCGAGAGACCCAGTACTTC	CASSIDLRETQYF
TRBD1	TRBJ1-2	NA	TRBV30	TGTGCCTGGAGTCGGGACAGATTCTATGGCTACACCTTC	CAWSRDRFYGYTF
NA	TRBJ1-2	NA	TRBV14	TGTGCCAGCAGCCAAGATCCCTACTATGGCTACACCTTC	CASSQDPYYGYTF
NA	TRBJ2-3	NA	TRBV19	TGTGCCAGTAGGAAGGCCCCAGGGGCGGCCGGACCCTCTAGCACAGATACGCAGTATTTT	CASRKAPGAAGPSSTDTQYF
NA	TRBJ1-5	few	TRBV4-1	TGCGCCAGCAGCCAACCGGACAGAAATCAGCCCCAGCATTTT	CASSQPDRNQPQHF
NA	TRBJ2-3	NA	TRBV7-2	TGTGCCAGCAGCTCAAGAGCTAGCACAGATACGCAGTATTTT	CASSSRASTDTQYF
NA	TRBJ2-7	NA	TRBV19	TGTGCCAGTAGTAAGGGGAACTCCTACGAGCAGTACTTC	CASSKGNSYEQYF
TRBD1	TRBJ1-1	NA	TRBV28	TGTGCCAGCAGTTCGACCGGGACAGGGAGACGAGTTGTAGCTGAAGCTTTCTTT	CASSSTGTGRRVVAEAFF
NA	TRBJ2-3	NA	TRBV20-1	TGCAGTGCTGCACGTCAAGATACGCAGTATTTT	CSAARQDTQYF
NA	TRBJ2-3	NA	TRBV2	TGTGCCAGCAGTGAAGCCCCCGGAGATACGCAGTATTTT	CASSEAPGDTQYF
NA	TRBJ1-1	few	TRBV28	TGTGCCAGCAGCCGGCTCCTAGCTTTCTTT	CASSRLLAFF
NA	TRBJ2-3	NA	TRBV19	TGTGCCAGTAGAAGGGATCCCTACACAGATACGCAGTATTTT	CASRRDPYTDTQYF
TRBD1	TRBJ2-2	once	TRBV6-5	TGTGCCAGCAGTCTACAGGGGTACACCGGGGAGCTGTTTTTT	CASSLQGYTGELFF
NA	TRBJ1-4	NA	TRBV5-6	TGTGCCAGCAGCTTGGCTTCTTTGGCTAATGAAAAACTGTTTTTT	CASSLASLANEKLFF
TRBD2	TRBJ2-5	once	TRBV10-1	TGCGCCAGCAGTCGACTAGCCGGAGAGACCCAGTACTTC	CASSRLAGETQYF
NA	TRBJ1-1	NA	TRBV9	TGTGCCAGCAGCTCCGACCTGGACACTGAAGCTTTCTTT	CASSSDLDTEAFF
TRBD2	TRBJ2-3	NA	TRBV11-2	TGTGCCAGCAGCGCGCTAGCGGGAATTAGCACAGATACGCAGTATTTT	CASSALAGISTDTQYF
NA	TRBJ2-4	once	TRBV29-1	TGCAGCGTTCGGACGGCTAAAAAAAACATTCAGTACTTC	CSVRTAKKNIQYF
NA	TRBJ2-5	NA	TRBV10-3	TGTGCCATCAGTGCTGGCAATTGGGAGACCCAGTACTTC	CAISAGNWETQYF
NA	TRBJ2-7	NA	TRBV9	TGTGCCAGCAGCCCCCACGGGGCCTACGAGCAGTACTTC	CASSPHGAYEQYF
NA	TRBJ1-4	once	TRBV12-5	TGTGCTAGTGGTTTGGGCCCAAATGAAAAACTGTTTTTT	CASGLGPNEKLFF
NA	TRBJ1-1	NA	TRBV6-4	TGTGCCACCCCCCCCCGGATAGCCCTCATGAACACTGAAGCTTTCTTT	CATPPRIALMNTEAFF
TRBD2	TRBJ2-3	NA	TRBV5-8	TGTGCCAGCAGCTTGGCCAGCGGGGTCACAGATACGCAGTATTTT	CASSLASGVTDTQYF
NA	TRBJ1-3	once	TRBV6-5	TGTGCCAGCAGTTACTCGAGGGGCGTCTCTGGAAACACCATATATTTT	CASSYSRGVSGNTIYF
NA	TRBJ2-5	NA	TRBV7-2	TGTGCCACCGATCCGGCTTCAGGGGCCCAGTACTTC	CATDPASGAQYF
NA	TRBJ1-5	NA	TRBV6-4	TGTGCCAGCAGTTCCGAGATGGGTGCGCCCCAGCATTTT	CASSSEMGAPQHF